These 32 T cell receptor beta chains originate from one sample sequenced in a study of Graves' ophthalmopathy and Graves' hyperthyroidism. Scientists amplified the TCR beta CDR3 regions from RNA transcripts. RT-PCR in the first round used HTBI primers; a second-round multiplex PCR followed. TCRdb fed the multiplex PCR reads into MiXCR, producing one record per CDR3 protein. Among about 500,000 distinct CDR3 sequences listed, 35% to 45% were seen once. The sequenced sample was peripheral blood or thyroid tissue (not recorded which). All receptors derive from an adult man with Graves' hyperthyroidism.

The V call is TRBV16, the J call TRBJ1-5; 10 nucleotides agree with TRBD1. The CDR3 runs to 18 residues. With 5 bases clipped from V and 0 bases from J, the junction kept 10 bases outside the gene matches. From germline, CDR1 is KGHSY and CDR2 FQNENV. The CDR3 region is CASSSRGQGSFSNQPQHF. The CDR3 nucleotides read TGTGCCAGCAGCTCTCGGGGACAGGGGTCCTTTAGCAATCAGCCCCAGCATTTT.

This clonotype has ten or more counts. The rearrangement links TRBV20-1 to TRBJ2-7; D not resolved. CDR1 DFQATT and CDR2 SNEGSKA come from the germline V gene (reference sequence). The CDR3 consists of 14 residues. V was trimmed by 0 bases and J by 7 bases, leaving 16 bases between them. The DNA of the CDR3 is TGCAGTGCTAGAGATTGGGCTGGGGTAGAAGAGCAGTACTTC. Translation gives CSARDWAGVEEQYF.

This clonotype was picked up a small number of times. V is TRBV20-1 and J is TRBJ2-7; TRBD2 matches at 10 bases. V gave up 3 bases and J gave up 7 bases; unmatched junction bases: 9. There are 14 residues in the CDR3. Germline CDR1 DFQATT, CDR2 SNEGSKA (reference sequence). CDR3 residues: CSASGLAGVNEQYF. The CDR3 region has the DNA TGCAGTGCTAGTGGTCTAGCGGGGGTCAATGAGCAGTACTTC.

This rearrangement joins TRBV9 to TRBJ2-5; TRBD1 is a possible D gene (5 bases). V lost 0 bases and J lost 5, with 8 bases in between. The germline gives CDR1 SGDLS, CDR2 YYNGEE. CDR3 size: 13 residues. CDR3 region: CASSVAAGETQYF. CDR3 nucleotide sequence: TGTGCCAGCAGCGTAGCGGCAGGGGAGACCCAGTACTTC.

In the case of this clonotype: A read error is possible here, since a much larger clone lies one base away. The CDR3 coding sequence is TGTGCCAGCAGGCCCCGGGACAGGGGTACGAGACAGGAGACCCAGTACTTC. Residues: CASRPRDRGTRQETQYF. This chain joins TRBV12-3 or TRBV12-4 and TRBJ2-5, with TRBD1 matching over 10 bases. The CDR3 runs to 17 residues. V was clipped by 6 bases and J by 5 bases; unmatched bases: 15.

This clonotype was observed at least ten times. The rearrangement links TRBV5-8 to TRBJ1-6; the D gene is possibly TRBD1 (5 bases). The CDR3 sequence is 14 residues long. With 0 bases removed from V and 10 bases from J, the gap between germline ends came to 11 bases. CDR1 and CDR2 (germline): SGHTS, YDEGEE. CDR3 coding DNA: TGTGCCAGCAGCTTGGGGGACGAAAAATCACCCCTCCACTTT. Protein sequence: CASSLGDEKSPLHF.

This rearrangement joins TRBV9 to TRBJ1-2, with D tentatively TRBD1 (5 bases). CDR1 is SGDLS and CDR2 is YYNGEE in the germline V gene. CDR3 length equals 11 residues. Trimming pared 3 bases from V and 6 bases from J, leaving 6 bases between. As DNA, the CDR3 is TGTGCCAGCAGCGCAGGGAATGGCTACACCTTC. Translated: CASSAGNGYTF.

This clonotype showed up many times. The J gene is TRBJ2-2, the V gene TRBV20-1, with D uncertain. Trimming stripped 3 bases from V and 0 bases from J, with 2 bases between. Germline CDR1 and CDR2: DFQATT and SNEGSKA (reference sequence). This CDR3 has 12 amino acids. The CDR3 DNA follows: TGCAGTGCTAGCTCGAACACCGGGGAGCTGTTTTTT. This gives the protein CSASSNTGELFF.

The CDR3 nucleotides read TGTGCCAGCAGTGAAATCGGGGCCCGCGTATCTGGAAACACCATATATTTT. This codes for CASSEIGARVSGNTIYF. V usage is TRBV6-1 and J usage is TRBJ1-3; possible D gene TRBD1, 5 bases. V was trimmed by 2 bases and J by 1 base, leaving 15 bases between them. The CDR3 has 17 residues. The germline CDR1 and CDR2 sequences are MNHNS and SASEGT.

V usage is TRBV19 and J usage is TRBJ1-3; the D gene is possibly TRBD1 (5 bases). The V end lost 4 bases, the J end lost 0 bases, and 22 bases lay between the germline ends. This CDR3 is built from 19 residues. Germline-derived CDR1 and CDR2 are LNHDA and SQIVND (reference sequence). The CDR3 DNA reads TGTGCCAGTAGTACACGACAGACACAAACTAAGATCTCTGGAAACACCATATATTTT. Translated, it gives CASSTRQTQTKISGNTIYF.

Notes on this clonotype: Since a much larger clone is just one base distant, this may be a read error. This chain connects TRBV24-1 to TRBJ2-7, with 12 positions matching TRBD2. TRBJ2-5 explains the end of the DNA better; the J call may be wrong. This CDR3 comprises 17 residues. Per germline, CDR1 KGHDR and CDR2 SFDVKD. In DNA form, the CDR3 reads TGTGCCAGCAGCTTGGCTAGCGGGGGGGCCGTTTCGAAGACCCAGTACTTC. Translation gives CASSLASGGAVSKTQYF.

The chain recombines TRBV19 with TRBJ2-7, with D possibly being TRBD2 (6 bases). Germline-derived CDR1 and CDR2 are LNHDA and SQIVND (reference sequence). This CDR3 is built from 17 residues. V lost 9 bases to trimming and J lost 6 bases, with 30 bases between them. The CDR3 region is CASSPPPVGRGGVEQYF. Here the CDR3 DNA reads TGTGCCAGCAGTCCCCCACCGGTAGGACGGGGAGGTGTCGAGCAGTACTTC.

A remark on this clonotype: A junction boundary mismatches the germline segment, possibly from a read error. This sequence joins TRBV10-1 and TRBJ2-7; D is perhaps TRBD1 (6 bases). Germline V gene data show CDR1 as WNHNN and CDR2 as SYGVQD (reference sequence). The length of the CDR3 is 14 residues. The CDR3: CARGSRQSYYEQYF. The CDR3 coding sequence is TGTGCCAGGGGCAGCCGACAGTCCTACTACGAGCAGTACTTC.

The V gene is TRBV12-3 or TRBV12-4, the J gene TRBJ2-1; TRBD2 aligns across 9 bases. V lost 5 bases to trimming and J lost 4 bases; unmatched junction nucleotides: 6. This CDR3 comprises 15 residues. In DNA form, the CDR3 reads TGTGCCAGCAGTGCTAGCGGGACGGGTTACAATGAGCAGTTCTTC. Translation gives CASSASGTGYNEQFF.

In DNA, the CDR3 is TGTGCCACCAGCAGCGGGACATACCAAGAGACCCAGTACTTC. It codes for CATSSGTYQETQYF. This chain links TRBV15 with TRBJ2-5; a weak D match, TRBD1 (6 bases). CDR1 and CDR2 from the germline V gene are LNHNV and YYDKDF (reference sequence). V was pared by 3 bases and J by 0 bases, with 8 bases between. This CDR3 comprises 14 residues. The whole variable domain, filled in from reference TRBV15 and TRBJ2-5, reads DAMVIQNPRYQVTQFGKPVTLSCSQTLNHNVMYWYQQKSSQAPKLLFHYYDKDFNNEADTPDNFQSRRPNTSFCFLDIRSPGLGDTAMYLCATSSGTYQETQYFGPGTRLLVL.

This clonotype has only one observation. The CDR3 DNA is TGTGCCACCAGTGATGAGGGAGGGCCCGGCGGTGATACGCAGTATTTT. Protein sequence: CATSDEGGPGGDTQYF. V and J are TRBV24-1 and TRBJ2-3, with TRBD2 matching over 7 bases. The CDR3 is 16 amino acids. The J segment lost 6 bases and the V segment lost 3 bases, leaving 11 bases of the junction unmatched. Germline V gene lookup returns CDR1 KGHDR and CDR2 SFDVKD.

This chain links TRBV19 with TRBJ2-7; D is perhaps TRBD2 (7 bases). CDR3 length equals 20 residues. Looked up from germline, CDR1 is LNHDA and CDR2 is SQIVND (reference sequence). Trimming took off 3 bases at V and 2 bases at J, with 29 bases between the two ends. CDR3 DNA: TGTGCCAGTAGTATCTTGGGAGGTCGTTCGGGGGGCCACACTACCTACGAGCAGTACTTC. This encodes CASSILGGRSGGHTTYEQYF.

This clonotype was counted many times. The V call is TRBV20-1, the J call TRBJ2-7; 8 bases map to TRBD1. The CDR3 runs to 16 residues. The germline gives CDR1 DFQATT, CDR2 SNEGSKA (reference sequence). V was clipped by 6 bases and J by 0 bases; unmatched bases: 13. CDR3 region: CSAAQGAGRSSYEQYF. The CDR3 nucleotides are TGCAGTGCAGCTCAGGGGGCGGGACGGAGCTCCTACGAGCAGTACTTC.

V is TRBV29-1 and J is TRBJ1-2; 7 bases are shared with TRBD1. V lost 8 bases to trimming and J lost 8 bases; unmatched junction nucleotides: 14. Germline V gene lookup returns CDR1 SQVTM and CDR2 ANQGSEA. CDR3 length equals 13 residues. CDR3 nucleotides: TGCAGCAGCCAAAGTGGGCAGGGGGTCGGCTACACCTTC. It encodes CSSQSGQGVGYTF.

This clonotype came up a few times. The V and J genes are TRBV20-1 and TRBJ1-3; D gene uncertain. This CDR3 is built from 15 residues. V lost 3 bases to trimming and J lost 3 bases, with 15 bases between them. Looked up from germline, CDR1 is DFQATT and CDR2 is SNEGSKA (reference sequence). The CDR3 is CSASPVDAFGNTIYF. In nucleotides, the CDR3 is TGCAGTGCTAGTCCCGTTGACGCATTTGGAAACACCATATATTTT.

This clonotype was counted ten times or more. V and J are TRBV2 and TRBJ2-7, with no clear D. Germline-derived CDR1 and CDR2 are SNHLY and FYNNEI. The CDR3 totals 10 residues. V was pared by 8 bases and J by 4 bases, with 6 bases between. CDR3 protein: CASRLYEQYF. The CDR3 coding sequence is TGTGCCAGCCGGTTATACGAGCAGTACTTC.

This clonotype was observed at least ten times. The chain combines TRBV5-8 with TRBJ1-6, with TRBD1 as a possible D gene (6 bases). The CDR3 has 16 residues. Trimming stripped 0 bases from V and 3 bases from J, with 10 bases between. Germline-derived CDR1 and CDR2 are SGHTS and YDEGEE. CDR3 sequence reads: CASSLDRAGYNSPLHF. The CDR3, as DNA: TGTGCCAGCAGCTTGGACAGGGCTGGCTATAATTCACCCCTCCACTTT.

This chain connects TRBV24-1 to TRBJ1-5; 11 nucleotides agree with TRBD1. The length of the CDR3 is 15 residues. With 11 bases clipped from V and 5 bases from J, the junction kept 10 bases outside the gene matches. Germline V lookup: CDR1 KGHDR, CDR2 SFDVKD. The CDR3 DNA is TGTGCCAGCAGAGCTCCGGGACAGGGGGATCAGCCCCAGCATTTT. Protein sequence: CASRAPGQGDQPQHF.

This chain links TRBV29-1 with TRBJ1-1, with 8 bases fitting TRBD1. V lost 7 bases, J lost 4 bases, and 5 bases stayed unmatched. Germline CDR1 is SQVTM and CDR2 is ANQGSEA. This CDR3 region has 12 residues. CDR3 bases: TGCAGCGAGGACAGGGTCGGCACTGAAGCTTTCTTT. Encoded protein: CSEDRVGTEAFF.

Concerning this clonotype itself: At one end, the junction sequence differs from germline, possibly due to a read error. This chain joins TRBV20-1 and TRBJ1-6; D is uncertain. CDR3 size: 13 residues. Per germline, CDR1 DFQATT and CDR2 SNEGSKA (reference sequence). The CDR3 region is CSARVGEYSPPHF. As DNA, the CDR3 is TGCAGTGCTAGAGTCGGAGAGTACTCACCCCCCCACTTT.

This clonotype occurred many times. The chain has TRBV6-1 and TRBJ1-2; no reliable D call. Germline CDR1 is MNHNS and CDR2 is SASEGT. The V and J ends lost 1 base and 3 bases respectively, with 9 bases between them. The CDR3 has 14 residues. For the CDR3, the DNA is TGTGCCAGCAGTGAAGGACCAGATTACTATGGCTACACCTTC. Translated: CASSEGPDYYGYTF.

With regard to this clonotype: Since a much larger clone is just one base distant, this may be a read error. CDR3: CASSAGRLSPPYEQYF. The DNA for the CDR3 is TGTGCCAGCAGCGCCGGACGGCTATCCCCTCCTTACGAGCAGTACTTC. V is TRBV9 and J is TRBJ2-7; D is uncertain. Per germline, CDR1 SGDLS and CDR2 YYNGEE. The CDR3 is 16 residues long. Trimming left V 3 bases short and J 4 bases short, with 20 bases between.

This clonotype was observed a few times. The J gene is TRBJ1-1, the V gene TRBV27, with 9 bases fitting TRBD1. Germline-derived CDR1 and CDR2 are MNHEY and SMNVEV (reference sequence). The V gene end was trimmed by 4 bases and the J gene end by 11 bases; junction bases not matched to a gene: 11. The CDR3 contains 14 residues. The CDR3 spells CASSSGQGIVVAFF. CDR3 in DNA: TGTGCCAGCAGTTCAGGACAGGGGATTGTAGTCGCTTTCTTT.

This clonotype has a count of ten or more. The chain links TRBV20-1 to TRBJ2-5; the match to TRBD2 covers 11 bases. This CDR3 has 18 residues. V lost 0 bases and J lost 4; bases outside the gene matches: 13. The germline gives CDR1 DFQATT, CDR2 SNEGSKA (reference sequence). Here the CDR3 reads CSARDRGVVAGGLETQYF. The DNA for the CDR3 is TGCAGTGCTAGAGATCGCGGTGTGGTAGCGGGAGGGTTAGAGACCCAGTACTTC.

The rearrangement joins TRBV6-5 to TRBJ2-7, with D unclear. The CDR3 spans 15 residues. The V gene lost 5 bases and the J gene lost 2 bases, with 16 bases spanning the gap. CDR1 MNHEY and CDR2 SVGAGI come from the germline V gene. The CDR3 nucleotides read TGTGCCAGCAGTGAAGGTACAGTTAATACCTACGAGCAGTACTTC. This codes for CASSEGTVNTYEQYF.

CDR3 loop: CASSYGGANTGELFF. The CDR3 DNA reads TGTGCCAGTAGTTACGGGGGGGCGAACACCGGGGAGCTGTTTTTT. This chain connects TRBV19 to TRBJ2-2; 8 nucleotides match TRBD2. This CDR3 has 15 residues. Germline V gives CDR1 LNHDA, CDR2 SQIVND (reference sequence). After removal of 5 bases from V and 0 bases from J, the junction contained 2 bases not matched to a gene.

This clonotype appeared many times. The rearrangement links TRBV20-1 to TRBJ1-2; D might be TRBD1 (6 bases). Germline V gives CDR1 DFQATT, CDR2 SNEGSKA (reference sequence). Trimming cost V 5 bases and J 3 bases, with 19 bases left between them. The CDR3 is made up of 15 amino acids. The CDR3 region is CSAAYQLRGDYGYTF. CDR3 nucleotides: TGCAGTGCTGCCTATCAATTGAGGGGGGACTATGGCTACACCTTC.